This T cell receptor beta chain was identified during a study of Ad26.COV2.S vaccination and SARS-CoV-2 variants. The sample holds one count of this clone. Its antigen is not known. Study-level results: Those who received the vaccine showed greater spike-specific TCR breadth than those given placebo. Non-spike TCR breadth was similar in vaccine and placebo recipients.

Germline lookup yields CDR1 LGHDT and CDR2 YNNKEL (reference sequence). The junction had 4 bases not matched to a gene; V was cut back by 5 bases and J by 5 bases. CDR3 length equals 14 residues. Sequencing used immunoSEQ multiplex PCR; TCRdb keeps in-frame clones, though not all of them. The sample yields roughly 100,000 clones, around 82% seen once. The chain carries TRBV3-1 (or the pseudogene TRBV3-2) and TRBJ1-2; 11 bases match TRBD1. The sequence was collected from a human donor who had recovered from COVID-19. The sequencing used peripheral blood, collected after recovery from COVID-19. The chain's CDR3 is CASSGQGAWYGYTF. CDR3 in DNA: TGTGCCAGCAGCGGACAGGGGGCCTGGTATGGCTACACCTTC.